The entry below gives a single T cell receptor (beta chain) sequence along with its context. This record belongs to a study of technical replicates of blood from a few donors. The germline V gene encodes CDR1 SGDLS and CDR2 YYNGEE. The CDR3 has 13 residues. Trimming stripped 3 bases from V and 0 bases from J, with 7 bases between. Assay used: immunoSEQ multiplex PCR; TCRdb lists only in-frame clones, some missing. The repertoire includes around 79,000 clones, 90% to 95% of them detected once, and just under 0.25% sits in the top ten. The chain couples TRBV9 to TRBJ2-7; D might be TRBD2 (5 bases). This TCR derives from a human donor in good health. Sequencing input: T cells isolated from PBMCs. CDR3 protein: CASSGGLSYEQYF. The CDR3 DNA follows: TGTGCCAGCAGCGGTGGACTCTCCTACGAGCAGTACTTC.